One T cell receptor beta chain is described in this entry. Its antigen has not been determined. No base qualities exist here, and no much larger clone lies one base off it. This specimen belongs to a study of CD8+ T cells in alopecia areata (dated by TCRdb to 2017 to 2018). Notes on the research overall: High-throughput TCRbeta sequencing was used to examine T cell clonal expansion in alopecia areata in both the C3H/HeJ mouse model and human patients. Clonality in the scalp was compared among normal scalp (n=4), patchy alopecia areata scalp (n=8), and alopecia totalis/universalis scalp (n=8). RNA was extracted with the PAXgene miRNA kit for fixed scalp, the miRNeasy kit for PBMCs, and the RNeasy kit for mouse skin. Amplification of TCRbeta CDR3 regions was done by immunoSEQ multiplex PCR using 35 Vbeta forward primers and 13 Jbeta reverse primers. On the human side, TCRbeta sequencing was run on scalp tissue and on sorted CD4+ and CD8+ peripheral blood T cells from healthy controls and from alopecia areata patients with either patchy or totalis/universalis disease.

V ends up 0 bases short and J 6 bases short, with an unmatched junction base count of 4. The CDR3 covers 15 residues, taking in both the cysteine and the phenylalanine. Here the CDR3 DNA is all that survives: 45 bases in frame from base 1. Sequences LGHNA (CDR1) and YNFKEQ (CDR2) are obtained from the germline V gene. The investigation overall reported the following: Scalp TCR repertoire analysis is complicated because resident alphabeta T cells in normal human skin are also sequenced, whereas mouse skin is dominated by gammadelta T cells. Compared with normal scalp, lesional scalp had higher clonality and more expanded CD8+ clones, particularly in alopecia totalis/universalis, a pattern that suggests antigenic drive. TCR sequences shared between patients were less clear than in mice, possibly partly because of HLA diversity in the patient population.

After PBMCs were isolated by density centrifugation and stained for CD3, CD4 and CD8, a FACSAria was used to sort CD4+ and CD8+ T cells. Scalp biopsies and blood samples were obtained from unaffected controls. The method was the immunoSEQ multiplex PCR assay. To provide template for TCR sequencing, every sample had RNA extracted and reverse transcribed into cDNA. First-strand cDNA was synthesized with SuperScript III using a 2:1 mix of oligo-dT and random hexamers. Amplification bias was assessed with a synthetic immune receptor repertoire, and residual bias was removed computationally. The paper's data handling went like this. Raw reads were preprocessed to remove errors, and CDR3 was defined according to IMGT conventions as the region from the conserved cysteine to phenylalanine. Clonality was computed by normalizing Shannon entropy by log2 of the number of productive unique TCRs and subtracting the result from 1. Scalp TCRbeta sequences were cross-referenced with sorted blood CD4 and CD8 repertoires so that the CD4 or CD8 identity of scalp clones could be inferred. Drawn from immuneACCESS, this table holds only the in-frame rearrangements with V and J called that TCRdb kept. Clones are partly lost; checked studies trace under half to an unresolved V gene and leave the rest unexplained. V, J and clone size are those of that table, while D and trimming were read from the DNA. Present in this sample are over 150,000 clones, approximately 53% of which were seen just once. 4.5% to 6% of the sample is in the top ten clones.

The chain uses TRBV4-2 and TRBJ2-7; 11 middle bases align to TRBD1. The sample consisted of CD8+ T cells sorted from blood. The origin of this receptor is a human donor in good health. The DNA reads as follows: TGTGCCAGCAGCCAAGATGTAGGGACAGGGGGCGAGCAGTACTTC. Its protein is CASSQDVGTGGEQYF.